This T cell receptor beta chain comes out of a study of identical twins. Template switching (which added a universal primer site) was used, and cDNA carried unique molecular identifiers. TCRdb reprocessed the 5' RACE reads via MiXCR and lists one record per CDR3 protein. This table has around 570,000 distinct CDR3 sequences, around 9.6% appearing once. The CDR3 is 16 residues long. Germline CDR1 and CDR2: LGHDT and YNNKEL (reference sequence). With regard to this clonotype: Given a much more abundant clone one base away, this may be a read error.

The same data also contributed to another study, on yellow fever vaccine responses in identical twins.

This clonotype was sampled from a woman aged 18-29 years in good health. V is TRBV3-1 and J is TRBJ2-3; 7 bases match TRBD2. Sequenced: PBMCs. For the CDR3, the DNA is TGTGTCAGCAGCCAAGTTCGCGGGAGACCCACAGATACGCAGTATTTT. Translating it yields CVSSQVRGRPTDTQYF.